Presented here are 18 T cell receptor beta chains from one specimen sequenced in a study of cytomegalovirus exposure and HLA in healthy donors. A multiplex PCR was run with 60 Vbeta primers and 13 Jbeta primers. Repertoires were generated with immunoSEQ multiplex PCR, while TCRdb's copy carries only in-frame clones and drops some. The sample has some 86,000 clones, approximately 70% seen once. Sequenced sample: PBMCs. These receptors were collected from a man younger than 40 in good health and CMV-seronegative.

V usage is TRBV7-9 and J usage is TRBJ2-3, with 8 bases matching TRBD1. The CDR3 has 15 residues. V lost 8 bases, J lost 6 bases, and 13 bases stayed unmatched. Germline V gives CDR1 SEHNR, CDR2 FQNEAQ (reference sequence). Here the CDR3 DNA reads TGTGCCAGCGCATCTGGCAGGGGGCTACGGGATACGCAGTATTTT. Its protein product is CASASGRGLRDTQYF.

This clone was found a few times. This CDR3 is CASSPDGNQPQHF. The CDR3 coding sequence is TGTGCCAGCTCGCCTGACGGGAATCAGCCCCAGCATTTT. V usage is TRBV18 and J usage is TRBJ1-5; D gene ambiguous. Germline CDR1 KGHSH, CDR2 LQKENI. Trimming removed 6 bases at V and 4 bases at J, with 10 bases between. The CDR3 sequence is 13 residues long.

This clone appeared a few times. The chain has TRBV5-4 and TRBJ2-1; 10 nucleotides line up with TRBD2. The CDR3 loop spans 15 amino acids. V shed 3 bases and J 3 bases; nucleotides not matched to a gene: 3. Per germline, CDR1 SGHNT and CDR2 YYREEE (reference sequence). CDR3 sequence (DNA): TGTGCCAGCAGCTCCACTAGCGGGGACTACAATGAGCAGTTCTTC. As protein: CASSSTSGDYNEQFF.

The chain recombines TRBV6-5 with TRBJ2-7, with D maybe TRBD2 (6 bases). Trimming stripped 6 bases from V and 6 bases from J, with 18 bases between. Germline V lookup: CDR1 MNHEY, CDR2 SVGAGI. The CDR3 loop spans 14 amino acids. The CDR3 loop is CASRSPGASREQYF. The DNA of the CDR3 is TGTGCCAGCAGGTCCCCGGGAGCATCCCGCGAGCAGTACTTC.

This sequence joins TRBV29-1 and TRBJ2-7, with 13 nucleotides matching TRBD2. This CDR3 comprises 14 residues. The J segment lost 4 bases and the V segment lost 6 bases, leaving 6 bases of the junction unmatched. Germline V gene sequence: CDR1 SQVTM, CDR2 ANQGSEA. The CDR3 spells CSVLGLAGPYEQYF. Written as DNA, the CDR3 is TGCAGCGTGTTGGGACTAGCGGGACCTTACGAGCAGTACTTC.

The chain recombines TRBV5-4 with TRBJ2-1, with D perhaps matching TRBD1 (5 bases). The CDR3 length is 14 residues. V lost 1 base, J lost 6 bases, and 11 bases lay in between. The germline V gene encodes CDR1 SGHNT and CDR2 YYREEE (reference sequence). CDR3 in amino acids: CASSLFGAVNEQFF. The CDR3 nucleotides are TGTGCCAGCAGCTTGTTTGGGGCGGTCAATGAGCAGTTCTTC.

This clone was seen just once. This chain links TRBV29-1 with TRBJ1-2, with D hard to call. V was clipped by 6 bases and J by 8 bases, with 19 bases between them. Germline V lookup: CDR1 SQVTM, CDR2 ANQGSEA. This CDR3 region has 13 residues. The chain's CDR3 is CSVRTGPANGYTF. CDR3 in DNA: TGCAGCGTACGGACTGGGCCTGCGAACGGCTACACCTTC.

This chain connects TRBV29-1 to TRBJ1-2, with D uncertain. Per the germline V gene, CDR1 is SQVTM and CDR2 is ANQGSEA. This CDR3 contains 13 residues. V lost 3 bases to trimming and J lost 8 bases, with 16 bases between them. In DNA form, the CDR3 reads TGCAGCGTTGACATCCCGGGAAGATCGGGCTACACCTTC. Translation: CSVDIPGRSGYTF.

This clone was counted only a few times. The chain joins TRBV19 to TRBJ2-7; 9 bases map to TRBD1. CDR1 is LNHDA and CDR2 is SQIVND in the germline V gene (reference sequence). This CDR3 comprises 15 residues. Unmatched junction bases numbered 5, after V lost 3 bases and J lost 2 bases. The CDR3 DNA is TGTGCCAGTAGTATGGGGACAGGGAAGCCCTACGAGCAGTACTTC. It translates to CASSMGTGKPYEQYF.

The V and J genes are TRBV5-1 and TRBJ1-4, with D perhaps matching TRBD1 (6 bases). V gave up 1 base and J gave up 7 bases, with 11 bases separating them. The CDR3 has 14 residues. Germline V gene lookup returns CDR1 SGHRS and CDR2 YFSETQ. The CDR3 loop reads CASSLSGGGEKLFF. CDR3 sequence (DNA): TGCGCCAGCAGCTTGAGTGGGGGCGGTGAAAAACTGTTTTTT.

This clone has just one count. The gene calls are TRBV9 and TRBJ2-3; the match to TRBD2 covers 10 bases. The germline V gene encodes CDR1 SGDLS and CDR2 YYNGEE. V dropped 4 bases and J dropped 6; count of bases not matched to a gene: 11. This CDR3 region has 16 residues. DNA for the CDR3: TGTGCCAGCAGCCAATCAAGCGGGAGGGCCACCGATACGCAGTATTTT. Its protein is CASSQSSGRATDTQYF.

CDR3: CASSEGTELSGANVLTF. The CDR3 region has the DNA TGCGCCAGCAGTGAAGGGACAGAACTCTCTGGGGCCAACGTCCTGACTTTC. This chain uses TRBV10-2 with TRBJ2-6; 7 nucleotides line up with TRBD1. The CDR3 runs to 17 residues. The germline V gene encodes CDR1 WSHSY and CDR2 SAAADI. V lost 3 bases and J lost 0; bases outside the gene matches: 5.

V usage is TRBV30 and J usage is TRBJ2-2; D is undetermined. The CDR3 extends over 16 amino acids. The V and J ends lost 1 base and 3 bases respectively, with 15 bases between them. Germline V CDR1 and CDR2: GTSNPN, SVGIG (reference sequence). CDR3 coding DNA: TGTGCCTGGAGTGCCACCCTAACTATGGACACCGGGGAGCTGTTTTTT. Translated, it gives CAWSATLTMDTGELFF.

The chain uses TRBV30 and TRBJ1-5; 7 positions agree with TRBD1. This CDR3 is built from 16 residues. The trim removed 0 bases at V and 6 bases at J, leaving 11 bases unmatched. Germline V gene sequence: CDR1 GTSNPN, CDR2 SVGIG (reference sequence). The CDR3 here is CAWSVRDSVISQPQHF. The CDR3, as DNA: TGTGCCTGGAGTGTAAGGGACAGTGTGATTAGTCAGCCCCAGCATTTT. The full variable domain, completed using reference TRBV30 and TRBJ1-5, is SQTIHQWPATLVQPVGSPLSLECTVEGTSNPNLYWYRQAAGRGLQLLFYSVGIGQISSEVPQNLSASRPQDRQFILSSKKLLLSDSGFYLCAWSVRDSVISQPQHFGDGTRLSIL.

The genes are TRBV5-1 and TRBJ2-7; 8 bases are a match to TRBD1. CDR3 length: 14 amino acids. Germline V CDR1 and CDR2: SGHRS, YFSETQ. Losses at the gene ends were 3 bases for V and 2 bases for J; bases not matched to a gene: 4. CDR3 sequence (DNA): TGCGCCAGCAGCTCGGGACAGGCAACCTACGAGCAGTACTTC. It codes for CASSSGQATYEQYF.

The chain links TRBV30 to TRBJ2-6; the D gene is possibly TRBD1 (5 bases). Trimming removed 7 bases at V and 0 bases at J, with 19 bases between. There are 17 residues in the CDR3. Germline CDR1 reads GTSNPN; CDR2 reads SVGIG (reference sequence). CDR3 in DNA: TGTGCCTACGACCTGGACAACTCCTTCTCTGGGGCCAACGTCCTGACTTTC. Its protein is CAYDLDNSFSGANVLTF.

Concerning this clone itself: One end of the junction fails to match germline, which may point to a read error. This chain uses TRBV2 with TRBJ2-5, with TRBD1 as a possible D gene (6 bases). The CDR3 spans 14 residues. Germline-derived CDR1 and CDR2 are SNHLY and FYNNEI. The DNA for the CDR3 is TGTGCCAGCAGCGAAGACAGGTTGGGAGAGACCCAGTACTTC. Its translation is CASSEDRLGETQYF.

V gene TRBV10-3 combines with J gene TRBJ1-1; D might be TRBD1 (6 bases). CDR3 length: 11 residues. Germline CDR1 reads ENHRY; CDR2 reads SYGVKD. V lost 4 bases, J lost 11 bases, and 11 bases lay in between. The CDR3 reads CAISVQGMAFF. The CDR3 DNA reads TGTGCCATCAGTGTGCAGGGGATGGCTTTCTTT.